Below, 21 T cell receptor beta chains from the same sample are listed, as sequenced in a study of blood T cell repertoires in COVID-19 (dated by TCRdb to 2019 to 2021). The library was prepared using the immunoSEQ multiplex PCR assay. The table comes from immuneACCESS by way of TCRdb, which keeps in-frame sequences with V and J called. Part of the clones is missing from these tables; in studies checked, under half for an unresolved V gene and the rest for unknown reasons. This sample gives 60,000 to 90,000 clones in total; approximately 86% of them show up just once. 15% to 20% of the sample belongs to the ten largest clones. The sequencing sample was made of peripheral blood. These receptors came from a human donor in a cohort sampled during active COVID-19.

This chain joins TRBV3-1 (or the pseudogene TRBV3-2) and TRBJ1-1, with D perhaps TRBD1 (6 bases). The CDR3 is 14 amino acids. V gave up 0 bases and J gave up 10 bases, with 15 bases separating them. Per germline, CDR1 LGHDT and CDR2 YNNKEL (reference sequence). CDR3 amino acids: CASSQDPLQGGAFF. The CDR3 DNA sequence: TGTGCCAGCAGCCAAGATCCCCTCCAAGGGGGAGCTTTCTTT.

V and J are TRBV5-5 and TRBJ2-2; TRBD2 matches at 12 bases. This CDR3 is built from 16 residues. The V and J ends lost 4 bases and 4 bases, in that order; junction bases with no gene match: 5. CDR1 is SGHKS and CDR2 is YYEKEE in the germline V gene (reference sequence). Here the CDR3 reads CASSKLAGGGTGELFF. The CDR3 DNA follows: TGTGCCAGCAGCAAGCTAGCGGGAGGGGGCACCGGGGAGCTGTTTTTT.

This clone was observed a single time. The rearrangement links TRBV9 to TRBJ2-2; unclear D gene. The CDR3 runs 13 residues. The germline V gene has CDR1 SGDLS and CDR2 YYNGEE. The V end was cut by 4 bases, the J end by 6 bases, with 10 bases between. Here the CDR3 reads CASSLDGPGELFF. CDR3 DNA sequence: TGTGCCAGCAGCCTGGATGGGCCCGGGGAGCTGTTTTTT.

The chain uses TRBV9 and TRBJ2-1; 7 bases are a match to TRBD1. The ends lost 0 bases at V and 4 bases at J; junction bases unmatched: 4. The germline V gene has CDR1 SGDLS and CDR2 YYNGEE. The CDR3 sequence is 15 residues long. The CDR3 here is CASSVEGAIYNEQFF. In DNA, the CDR3 is TGTGCCAGCAGCGTAGAGGGGGCGATATACAATGAGCAGTTCTTC.

This rearrangement joins TRBV11-3 to TRBJ2-5; 8 bases are a match to TRBD1. The CDR3 has 17 amino acids. CDR1 and CDR2 (germline): SGHNT, YENEEA. Unmatched junction bases numbered 11, after V lost 5 bases and J lost 0 bases. CDR3: CASSPRLRQGYQETQYF. CDR3 nucleotide sequence: TGTGCCAGCAGCCCGCGACTCCGACAGGGGTACCAAGAGACCCAGTACTTC.

V and J are TRBV10-1 and TRBJ1-1, with TRBD1 identical over 7 bases. This CDR3 is built from 14 residues. Trimming took 6 bases from V and 5 from J; bases not matched to a gene: 9. The V gene's germline CDR1 is WNHNN and CDR2 SYGVQD (reference sequence). CDR3 nucleotides: TGCGCCAGCAGGGAGCCGACAGGGAGGACTGAAGCTTTCTTT. This gives the protein CASREPTGRTEAFF.

The rearrangement uses TRBV3-1 (or the pseudogene TRBV3-2) and TRBJ2-7, with 8 bases aligning to TRBD2. V was clipped by 5 bases and J by 0 bases; unmatched bases: 3. The V gene's germline CDR1 is LGHDT and CDR2 YNNKEL (reference sequence). The CDR3 has 14 residues. The CDR3 DNA is TGTGCCAGCAGCAACGGGGGGGTCTCCTACGAGCAGTACTTC. This translates into CASSNGGVSYEQYF.

The V call is TRBV6-1, the J call TRBJ1-2; 7 bases align to TRBD1. The germline gives CDR1 MNHNS, CDR2 SASEGT. The CDR3 has 13 amino acids. V shed 1 base, J shed 7 bases, and the junction held 3 bases outside the gene matches. Written as DNA, the CDR3 is TGTGCCAGCAGTGAAGGAGGGGGCCGTGGCTACACCTTC. This gives the protein CASSEGGGRGYTF.

This chain uses TRBV7-2 with TRBJ2-1; 12 bases are a match to TRBD2. V trimming: 3 bases; J trimming: 8 bases; junction bases outside the gene matches: 5. Germline CDR1 and CDR2: SGHTA and FQGNSA. The CDR3 runs to 15 residues. The CDR3 region is CASSFQLAGGHEQFF. CDR3 in DNA: TGTGCCAGCAGCTTCCAACTAGCGGGGGGCCATGAGCAGTTCTTC.

The chain uses TRBV7-9 and TRBJ2-1; possible D gene TRBD2, 6 bases. The germline CDR1 and CDR2 sequences are SEHNR and FQNEAQ (reference sequence). With 0 bases removed from V and 7 bases from J, the gap between germline ends came to 7 bases. CDR3 length equals 13 residues. The CDR3 protein is CASSLAGGNEQFF. CDR3 in DNA: TGTGCCAGCAGCTTAGCGGGGGGAAATGAGCAGTTCTTC.

The chain joins TRBV3-1 (or the pseudogene TRBV3-2) to TRBJ1-2; perhaps TRBD1 as D (5 bases). Germline lookup yields CDR1 LGHDT and CDR2 YNNKEL (reference sequence). The length of the CDR3 is 13 residues. V lost 3 bases and J lost 7, with 12 bases in between. CDR3 coding DNA: TGTGCCAGCAGCCACACCCCAGGGTCTGGCTACACCTTC. It specifies CASSHTPGSGYTF.

J is TRBJ2-5 and V is TRBV4-2; 7 bases fit TRBD2. This CDR3 region has 14 residues. Trimming cost V 1 base and J 2 bases; bases outside gene matches: 1. Germline assignment: CDR1 LGHNA and CDR2 YNFKEQ. CDR3 residues: CASSQGGGQETQYF. CDR3 coding DNA: TGTGCCAGCAGCCAAGGGGGAGGGCAAGAGACCCAGTACTTC.

The genes are TRBV25-1 and TRBJ2-7; 9 nucleotides match TRBD2. In germline, CDR1 is MGHDK, CDR2 SYGVNS. Trimming removed 7 bases from V and 6 bases from J; junction bases left unmatched: 7. The CDR3 covers 13 residues. CDR3 region: CASNKLAGLEQYF. The DNA for the CDR3 is TGTGCCAGCAATAAACTAGCGGGCCTCGAGCAGTACTTC.

The rearrangement joins TRBV5-1 to TRBJ1-1, with TRBD1 identical over 7 bases. J was trimmed by 1 base and V by 4 bases; bases with no gene match: 13. The germline V gene encodes CDR1 SGHRS and CDR2 YFSETQ. The CDR3 has 17 residues. This CDR3 is CASSLITGEAGNTEAFF. DNA for the CDR3: TGCGCCAGCAGCCTGATTACAGGGGAGGCGGGGAACACTGAAGCTTTCTTT.

J is TRBJ1-1 and V is TRBV10-3, with 7 bases fitting TRBD1. The CDR3 sequence is 12 residues long. With 3 bases clipped from V and 7 bases from J, the junction kept 2 bases outside the gene matches. Germline CDR1 is ENHRY and CDR2 is SYGVKD. CDR3 sequence reads: CAISEQGYEAFF. CDR3 nucleotide sequence: TGTGCCATCAGTGAACAGGGGTATGAAGCTTTCTTT.

This clone was observed a few times. The chain has TRBV7-2 and TRBJ1-6; D is perhaps TRBD1 (5 bases). This CDR3 region has 16 residues. Germline CDR1 and CDR2: SGHTA and FQGNSA. Deletions cut 3 bases from V and 0 bases from J, with 9 bases between. CDR3 DNA: TGTGCCAGCAGCTTCGGGGGGAGCTCCTATAATTCACCCCTCCACTTT. Translating it yields CASSFGGSSYNSPLHF. The full variable domain, rest sourced from reference TRBV7-2 and TRBJ1-6, is GAGVSQSPSNKVTEKGKDVELRCDPISGHTALYWYRQSLGQGLEFLIYFQGNSAPDKSGLPSDRFSAERTGGSVSTLTIQRTQQEDSAVYLCASSFGGSSYNSPLHFGNGTRLTVT.

The rearrangement links TRBV6-2 or TRBV6-3 to TRBJ1-1; the D gene is possibly TRBD1 (5 bases). This CDR3 region has 14 residues. V was trimmed by 5 bases and J by 1 base, leaving 11 bases between them. Germline V gives CDR1 MNHEY, CDR2 SVGEGT. CDR3 DNA sequence: TGTGCCAGCAGTAAGGACAATTCGAACACTGAAGCTTTCTTT. It encodes CASSKDNSNTEAFF.

This rearrangement joins TRBV6-5 to TRBJ2-2; 11 nucleotides agree with TRBD2. V shed 6 bases and J 6 bases; nucleotides not matched to a gene: 6. The germline gives CDR1 MNHEY, CDR2 SVGAGI. This CDR3 contains 15 residues. CDR3 in amino acids: CASSALAGAAGELFF. The CDR3 DNA reads TGTGCCAGCAGCGCACTAGCGGGGGCGGCCGGGGAGCTGTTTTTT.

The chain links TRBV19 to TRBJ2-2; possibly TRBD2 for D (6 bases). The germline CDR1 and CDR2 sequences are LNHDA and SQIVND (reference sequence). V gave up 6 bases and J gave up 5 bases, with 10 bases separating them. There are 13 residues in the CDR3. The CDR3 nucleotides are TGTGCCAGTAGATATGGGGGGACCGGGGAGCTGTTTTTT. Its translation: CASRYGGTGELFF.

The CDR3 coding sequence is TGTGCTAGTGGTTTAGCTTTAGGTAGCGGGGATACAGATACGCAGTATTTT. Encoded protein: CASGLALGSGDTDTQYF. V gene TRBV12-5 combines with J gene TRBJ2-3, with 8 positions matching TRBD2. This CDR3 contains 17 residues. Germline V gives CDR1 LGHNT, CDR2 FRNRAP. Germline trimming cut 3 bases from V and 3 bases from J; bases unmatched to any gene: 11.

This clone was picked up a small number of times. The chain employs TRBV7-9 and TRBJ1-3; D may be TRBD1 (5 bases). The CDR3 loop spans 13 amino acids. Looked up from germline, CDR1 is SEHNR and CDR2 is FQNEAQ (reference sequence). Trimming stripped 5 bases from V and 9 bases from J, with 14 bases between. The CDR3 coding sequence is TGTGCCAGCAGCCCCGGGGGTTGGGGCACCATATATTTT. Translating it yields CASSPGGWGTIYF.